These 28 T cell receptor beta chains came from one sample sequenced in a study of OX40 agonist ivuxolimab in advanced cancers. Profiled with immunoSEQ multiplex PCR; TCRdb holds only in-frame clones, not every one. The sample includes about 80,000 clones, just over 90% seen only once; the top ten take roughly 5%. This specimen was CD4+ or CD8+ T cells sorted from blood, taken in a trial of the OX40 agonist ivuxolimab. The source of these receptors is an adult with an advanced solid tumor such as melanoma, head and neck, liver or kidney cancer.

The chain couples TRBV5-6 to TRBJ2-2; possible D gene TRBD1, 6 bases. In germline, CDR1 is SGHDT, CDR2 YYEEEE. V lost 0 bases and J lost 1, with 13 bases in between. The CDR3 loop spans 17 amino acids. The CDR3 sequence: CASSLGIKGVNTGELFF. The CDR3 nucleotides are TGTGCCAGCAGCTTGGGGATCAAGGGGGTGAACACCGGGGAGCTGTTTTTT.

J is TRBJ2-3 and V is TRBV15, with 11 bases matching TRBD2. Per germline, CDR1 LNHNV and CDR2 YYDKDF (reference sequence). The CDR3 has 16 amino acids. V was pared by 2 bases and J by 8 bases, with 9 bases of the junction left unmatched. Here the CDR3 DNA reads TGTGCCACCAGCAGACCTCTACTAGCGGGAGAAGGTACGCAGTATTTT. Protein: CATSRPLLAGEGTQYF.

In this sample, this clone turned up a few times. The genes are TRBV6-1 and TRBJ2-7, with D perhaps TRBD2 (7 bases). V was shortened by 6 bases and J by 3 bases, with 15 bases between the two germline ends. Germline V gives CDR1 MNHNS, CDR2 SASEGT. The CDR3 totals 14 residues. As DNA, the CDR3 is TGTGCCAGCAGGGCTCCGGGGGGCAACTACGAGCAGTACTTC. It specifies CASRAPGGNYEQYF.

Only a few counts were recorded for this clone. The chain combines TRBV5-6 with TRBJ2-7, with D perhaps matching TRBD2 (6 bases). The germline CDR1 and CDR2 sequences are SGHDT and YYEEEE. The CDR3 has 14 residues. V was pared by 1 base and J by 1 base, with 9 bases between. The CDR3 coding sequence is TGTGCCAGCAGCTTGCGTGGGAGGTCCTACGAGCAGTACTTC. Translating gives CASSLRGRSYEQYF.

The V gene is TRBV7-9, the J gene TRBJ2-3; D unclear. Germline CDR1 SEHNR, CDR2 FQNEAQ (reference sequence). CDR3 length: 14 residues. V lost 4 bases to trimming and J lost 2 bases, with 10 bases between them. CDR3 amino acids: CASSSPILTDTQYF. The CDR3 nucleotides read TGTGCCAGCAGCTCCCCGATTCTCACAGATACGCAGTATTTT. The full variable domain, with the rest looked up from reference TRBV7-9 and TRBJ2-3, is DTGVSQNPRHKITKRGQNVTFRCDPISEHNRLYWYRQTLGQGPEFLTYFQNEAQLEKSRLLSDRFSAERPKGSFSTLEIQRTEQGDSAMYLCASSSPILTDTQYFGPGTRLTVL.

This chain connects TRBV28 to TRBJ2-1; weak D call: TRBD2 (5 bases). V was clipped by 2 bases and J by 1 base, with 9 bases between them. The CDR3 runs 15 residues. Germline V gives CDR1 MDHEN, CDR2 SYDVKM. The CDR3 protein is CASSLPRTSYNEQFF. CDR3 coding DNA: TGTGCCAGCAGTTTACCGCGGACTTCCTACAATGAGCAGTTCTTC.

J is TRBJ2-5 and V is TRBV5-4; 8 bases map to TRBD1. From germline, CDR1 is SGHNT and CDR2 YYREEE (reference sequence). Trimming at V came to 4 bases and at J to 5 bases, leaving 7 bases not matched to a gene. The CDR3 runs to 14 residues. CDR3 nucleotide sequence: TGTGCCAGCAGCCCAGGACAGGGATACGAGACCCAGTACTTC. This gives the protein CASSPGQGYETQYF.

The chain recombines TRBV29-1 with TRBJ2-1, with 7 bases fitting TRBD2. The junction had 1 base not matched to a gene; V was cut back by 4 bases and J by 4 bases. The CDR3 totals 12 residues. Germline V lookup: CDR1 SQVTM, CDR2 ANQGSEA. CDR3 sequence (DNA): TGCAGCGTTGTAGCGGGTTACAATGAGCAGTTCTTC. Protein sequence: CSVVAGYNEQFF.

The rearrangement joins TRBV5-1 to TRBJ2-4; D is unclear. Per germline, CDR1 SGHRS and CDR2 YFSETQ. Trimming left V 0 bases short and J 9 bases short, with 10 bases between. CDR3 size: 13 residues. CDR3 residues: CASSLGVRAIQYF. The CDR3 DNA follows: TGCGCCAGCAGCTTGGGTGTAAGAGCCATTCAGTACTTC.

The V and J genes are TRBV2 and TRBJ1-1, with D possibly being TRBD1 (6 bases). V gave up 6 bases and J gave up 4 bases, with 15 bases separating them. The CDR3 totals 14 residues. CDR1 and CDR2 from the germline V gene are SNHLY and FYNNEI. The CDR3 nucleotides read TGTGCCAGCAGGGTACAGGGAGGGGGCACTGAAGCTTTCTTT. This codes for CASRVQGGGTEAFF.

The rearrangement links TRBV19 to TRBJ1-2, with 7 positions matching TRBD1. Losses at the gene ends were 6 bases for V and 4 bases for J; bases not matched to a gene: 5. This CDR3 spans 13 amino acids. Germline CDR1 reads LNHDA; CDR2 reads SQIVND (reference sequence). CDR3 in amino acids: CASSDRDSYGYTF. The CDR3 DNA is TGTGCCAGTAGCGACCGGGACAGCTATGGCTACACCTTC. Combining the CDR3 with reference TRBV19 and TRBJ1-2 gives the whole variable domain DGGITQSPKYLFRKEGQNVTLSCEQNLNHDAMYWYRQDPGQGLRLIYYSQIVNDFQKGDIAEGYSVSREKKESFPLTVTSAQKNPTAFYLCASSDRDSYGYTFGSGTRLTVV.

This chain connects TRBV27 to TRBJ2-1, with D perhaps matching TRBD1 (6 bases). V was cut by 7 bases and J by 5 bases, with 24 bases left in between. CDR1 MNHEY and CDR2 SMNVEV come from the germline V gene (reference sequence). CDR3 length: 17 amino acids. The CDR3 reads CASKNTFRQGRDNEQFF. CDR3 bases: TGTGCCAGCAAGAATACATTCCGGCAGGGGCGAGACAATGAGCAGTTCTTC.

The V and J genes are TRBV7-2 and TRBJ2-1; D remains unclear. The V end lost 5 bases, the J end lost 8 bases, and 19 bases lay between the germline ends. This CDR3 is 15 amino acids long. Germline CDR1 reads SGHTA; CDR2 reads FQGNSA. The CDR3 DNA reads TGTGCCAGCAGCCGTGGTGGGGTGAAGAGGTATGAGCAGTTCTTC. Translating it yields CASSRGGVKRYEQFF.

V usage is TRBV7-8 and J usage is TRBJ2-7, with 9 bases fitting TRBD1. J gave up 1 base and V 5 bases, and 3 bases lay outside the gene matches. Germline V gene sequence: CDR1 SGHVS, CDR2 FQNEAQ. The CDR3 runs 14 residues. The CDR3 bases are TGTGCCAGCAGCCTGGACAGGGGTTCCTACGAGCAGTACTTC. The encoded protein is CASSLDRGSYEQYF.

The chain couples TRBV6-5 to TRBJ1-5, with D tentatively TRBD1 (6 bases). The CDR3 spans 14 residues. Germline CDR1 reads MNHEY; CDR2 reads SVGAGI. V lost 2 bases and J 6 bases, leaving 11 bases between the germline ends. CDR3 nucleotides: TGTGCCAGCAGTTACCAAGGGGGGTCTCAGCCCCAGCATTTT. It codes for CASSYQGGSQPQHF.

A single count supports this clone. The V gene is TRBV7-2, the J gene TRBJ1-2; maybe TRBD1 (6 bases). The germline gives CDR1 SGHTA, CDR2 FQGNSA. CDR3 size: 13 residues. V gave up 1 base and J gave up 4 bases, with 7 bases separating them. The CDR3 here is CASSLGTVYGYTF. In DNA, the CDR3 is TGTGCCAGCAGCTTAGGGACAGTCTATGGCTACACCTTC. Variable domain in full (rest from reference TRBV7-2 and TRBJ1-2): GAGVSQSPSNKVTEKGKDVELRCDPISGHTALYWYRQSLGQGLEFLIYFQGNSAPDKSGLPSDRFSAERTGGSVSTLTIQRTQQEDSAVYLCASSLGTVYGYTFGSGTRLTVV.

The chain carries TRBV5-8 and TRBJ2-5; the D gene is possibly TRBD2 (6 bases). CDR3 length: 11 residues. V was clipped by 7 bases and J by 5 bases, with 9 bases between them. Germline CDR1 SGHTS, CDR2 YDEGEE. The CDR3, as DNA: TGTGCCAGCGGAGGGTTGGAGACCCAGTACTTC. Amino acid sequence: CASGGLETQYF.

This sequence joins TRBV6-5 and TRBJ1-2; maybe TRBD1 (5 bases). The CDR3 is made up of 14 amino acids. Germline CDR1 reads MNHEY; CDR2 reads SVGAGI. V lost 2 bases to trimming and J lost 4 bases, with 11 bases between them. CDR3 sequence (DNA): TGTGCCAGCAGTTACGGGGACCTTTCCTATGGCTACACCTTC. As protein: CASSYGDLSYGYTF.

The gene calls are TRBV7-3 and TRBJ2-1; 14 bases are a match to TRBD2. V shed 5 bases and J 9 bases; nucleotides not matched to a gene: 6. The CDR3 totals 15 residues. Germline V gene lookup returns CDR1 SGHTA and CDR2 FQGTGA. DNA of the CDR3: TGTGCCAGCAGCCAGACTAGCGGGAGGGCAGTTGAGCAGTTCTTC. Translated, it gives CASSQTSGRAVEQFF.

The genes are TRBV29-1 and TRBJ2-5, with a weak D call TRBD1 (5 bases). CDR1 and CDR2 from the germline V gene are SQVTM and ANQGSEA. Trimming left V 4 bases short and J 5 bases short, with 14 bases between. The CDR3 totals 13 residues. DNA of the CDR3: TGCAGCGTTGTAAGGGGAATAGGGGAGACCCAGTACTTC. Protein sequence: CSVVRGIGETQYF.

The chain links TRBV27 to TRBJ1-1; TRBD1 matches at 11 bases. Germline CDR1 and CDR2: MNHEY and SMNVEV (reference sequence). CDR3 length: 15 residues. The V gene end was trimmed by 5 bases and the J gene end by 4 bases; junction bases not matched to a gene: 6. CDR3 sequence reads: CASSPGQGAGTEAFF. The CDR3 region has the DNA TGTGCCAGCAGTCCCGGACAGGGGGCTGGCACTGAAGCTTTCTTT.

V is TRBV5-6 and J is TRBJ2-2; D is unclear. This CDR3 has 15 amino acids. The germline V gene has CDR1 SGHDT and CDR2 YYEEEE. V dropped 3 bases and J dropped 2 bases, with 11 bases sitting between them. In nucleotides, the CDR3 is TGTGCCAGCAGCTGGTGGTTGGACAACACCGGGGAGCTGTTTTTT. Protein: CASSWWLDNTGELFF.

Here the CDR3 reads CASSREGNQPQHF. In DNA form, the CDR3 reads TGTGCCAGCAGCCGGGAGGGCAATCAGCCCCAGCATTTT. The chain is built from TRBV7-9 and TRBJ1-5, with D uncertain. V was cut by 5 bases and J by 2 bases, with 7 bases left in between. CDR3 length: 13 amino acids. Germline V lookup: CDR1 SEHNR, CDR2 FQNEAQ (reference sequence).

This clone was recorded a few times. The rearrangement joins TRBV29-1 to TRBJ2-7; 7 bases line up with TRBD2. CDR1 and CDR2 (germline): SQVTM, ANQGSEA. Trimming removed 4 bases from V and 2 bases from J; junction bases left unmatched: 2. The length of the CDR3 is 12 residues. CDR3 DNA: TGCAGCGTTGGAGCGGGAACCTACGAGCAGTACTTC. Amino acids: CSVGAGTYEQYF.

V and J are TRBV11-2 and TRBJ2-7; 8 bases line up with TRBD2. V trimming: 7 bases; J trimming: 6 bases; junction bases outside the gene matches: 5. Germline-derived CDR1 and CDR2 are SGHAT and FQNNGV. The CDR3 has 12 residues. The CDR3 spells CASTPGGSEQYF. In DNA form, the CDR3 reads TGTGCCAGCACCCCGGGAGGGAGCGAGCAGTACTTC.

This chain links TRBV11-2 with TRBJ2-1; 9 nucleotides line up with TRBD2. The CDR3 runs 16 residues. Germline V gene sequence: CDR1 SGHAT, CDR2 FQNNGV. V trimming: 4 bases; J trimming: 7 bases; junction bases outside the gene matches: 11. The CDR3 is CASSSRTLLAGNEQFF. In DNA form, the CDR3 reads TGTGCCAGCAGCTCACGCACTCTTCTAGCGGGAAATGAGCAGTTCTTC.

This rearrangement joins TRBV6-1 to TRBJ1-3; D possibly corresponds to TRBD1 (5 bases). Germline V gene lookup returns CDR1 MNHNS and CDR2 SASEGT. CDR3 size: 13 residues. Trimming removed 11 bases from V and 2 bases from J, with 13 bases in between. The CDR3: CALRGAAGNTIYF. As DNA, the CDR3 is TGTGCCCTCCGGGGCGCAGCTGGAAACACCATATATTTT.

The rearrangement links TRBV6-1 to TRBJ2-1; tentative D call: TRBD1 (6 bases). The CDR3 sequence is 16 residues long. Trimming left V 4 bases short and J 1 base short, with 14 bases between. The germline V gene has CDR1 MNHNS and CDR2 SASEGT. The chain's CDR3 is CASSGQDPRSYNEQFF. Here the CDR3 DNA reads TGTGCCAGCAGTGGACAGGATCCGAGGTCCTACAATGAGCAGTTCTTC.